This is a list of T cell receptor beta chains from one sample in a study of early T cells in non-severe SARS-CoV-2 infection. TCRdb re-called the 5' RACE reads through MiXCR, storing one row per CDR3 protein. The sample has about 64,000 distinct CDR3 sequences; over 4% are singletons. Sequenced material: whole blood. These receptors all stem from an adult who was a healthcare worker with PCR-confirmed SARS-CoV-2 infection or an uninfected control (not recorded which). The CDR3 runs from the conserved cysteine through the conserved F or W. D genes are given only for firm matches. Clone size, where shown, is once, few, many, or a class for clones that have expanded.

abundance,d_gene,v_gene,j_gene,CDR3nt,CDR3aa
few,.,TRBV4-2,TRBJ2-7,TGTGCCAGCAGCCAAGACCGAGCAGGACGGGAGCAGTACTTC,CASSQDRAGREQYF
many,.,TRBV7-9,TRBJ1-6,TGTGCCAGCAGCTCCGGTCAGGAAAATTCACCCCTCCACTTT,CASSSGQENSPLHF
many,TRBD2,TRBV7-8,TRBJ2-1,TGTGCCAGCAGCTTAGGACTAGCGGGGGCCTACAATGAGCAGTTCTTC,CASSLGLAGAYNEQFF
.,TRBD2,TRBV4-1,TRBJ2-5,TGCGCCAGCAGCCAAGAAGGGACTAGCAGTGAGACCCAGTACTTC,CASSQEGTSSETQYF
.,.,TRBV29-1,TRBJ2-2,TGCAGCGTTGAAGAGCTCGGAGGGGAGCTGTTTTTT,CSVEELGGELFF
many,TRBD1,TRBV6-5,TRBJ2-1,TGTGCCAGCAGTCAGACAGGGGGAAACAATGAGCAGTTCTTC,CASSQTGGNNEQFF
.,TRBD1,TRBV7-2,TRBJ2-2,TGTGCCAGCAGCATACGAGGGGGCGCCAACACCGGGGAGCTGTTTTTT,CASSIRGGANTGELFF
.,.,TRBV12-3/TRBV12-4,TRBJ2-7,TGTGCCAGCAGTGCCAGGGACACCTCCTACGAGCAGTACTTC,CASSARDTSYEQYF
many,TRBD2,TRBV13,TRBJ2-1,TGTGCCAGCAGCTCCCTGGCGGGAGGCCACAATGAGCAGTTCTTC,CASSSLAGGHNEQFF
many,TRBD2,TRBV7-9,TRBJ2-5,TGTGCCAGCAGCTTGGGAGCGGGGTTGTACCAAGAGACCCAGTACTTC,CASSLGAGLYQETQYF
many,.,TRBV18,TRBJ2-5,TGTGCCAGCTCACCACCCGGACAGCAAGAGACCCAGTACTTC,CASSPPGQQETQYF
many,.,TRBV6-5,TRBJ2-5,TGTGCCAGCAGTTACTCAGAGACCCAGTACTTC,CASSYSETQYF
few,.,TRBV4-2,TRBJ1-2,TGTGCCAGCAGCCAAGTCCCCCCCCACGGCTACACCTTC,CASSQVPPHGYTF
many,.,TRBV29-1,TRBJ2-5,TGCAGCGTTGAACAGGGGTCCCAAGAGACCCAGTACTTC,CSVEQGSQETQYF
many,TRBD1,TRBV18,TRBJ1-5,TGTGCCAGCTCTGCCGGGACAGAAGTAAGCAATCAGCCCCAGCATTTT,CASSAGTEVSNQPQHF
.,.,TRBV10-3,TRBJ2-3,TGTGCCACCACAAAACCACAAAGCACAGATACGCAGTATTTT,CATTKPQSTDTQYF
.,.,TRBV29-1,TRBJ2-7,TGCAGCGTTGCGGTGGACCACCCCTACGAGCAGTACTTC,CSVAVDHPYEQYF
many,.,TRBV12-3/TRBV12-4,TRBJ1-5,TGTGCCAGCAGCTTCGAGGGAGACCAGCCCCAGCATTTT,CASSFEGDQPQHF
many,.,TRBV6-5,TRBJ1-4,TGTGCCAGCAGTTACCGACTCGACGGCAGGGAGTTGTTTTTT,CASSYRLDGRELFF
few,.,TRBV21-1,TRBJ2-7,TGTGCCAGCAGCAAAGTAAGGGACAGGGGGCAGTACGAGCAGTACTTC,CASSKVRDRGQYEQYF
many,TRBD1,TRBV7-3,TRBJ2-1,TGTGCCAGCAGCTTCGATCGGACAGGCAATGAGCAGTTCTTC,CASSFDRTGNEQFF
few,.,TRBV7-9,TRBJ2-5,TGTGCCAGCAGCTTAGTACTGGGGTTGGTGGAGACCCAGTACTTC,CASSLVLGLVETQYF
.,.,TRBV5-1,TRBJ1-1,TGCGCCAGCAGAAAGAGCGAGAACACTGAAGCTTTCTTT,CASRKSENTEAFF
many,.,TRBV18,TRBJ1-2,TGTGCCAGCTCAAACGACAGAGGCCGACACTATGGCTACACCTTC,CASSNDRGRHYGYTF
few,.,TRBV5-1,TRBJ2-7,TGCGCCAGCAGCTATACCGGGACGGACTCCTACGAGCAGTACTTC,CASSYTGTDSYEQYF
many,.,TRBV7-8,TRBJ1-5,TGTGCCAGCAGCTTATCCCCTGGGGGGAATCAGCCCCAGCATTTT,CASSLSPGGNQPQHF
many,.,TRBV11-2,TRBJ2-7,TGTGCCAGCAGCTTACTAACCTACGAGCAGTACTTC,CASSLLTYEQYF
many,.,TRBV5-4,TRBJ1-2,TGTGCCAGCAGCTTCAGGAGAGGCCCTGACACCTTC,CASSFRRGPDTF
.,.,TRBV30,TRBJ2-6,TGTGCCTGGAGTGTTTCTGGGGCCAACGTCCTGACTTTC,CAWSVSGANVLTF
.,.,TRBV14,TRBJ1-1,TGTGCCAGCAGCAGACGGGCAGGGAACGCGAACACTGAAGCTTTCTTT,CASSRRAGNANTEAFF
.,.,TRBV11-3,TRBJ1-1,TGTGCCAGCAGCTTAGAAGGCCAGGCGACTGAAGCTTTCTTT,CASSLEGQATEAFF
few,.,TRBV7-2,TRBJ2-5,TGTGCCAGCAGCTACCCCGGTTGGACCCAGTACTTC,CASSYPGWTQYF
medium-sized,TRBD2,TRBV6-6,TRBJ2-3,TGTGCCAGCACCCAGGGAGGGGCTAGCACAGATACGCAGTATTTT,CASTQGGASTDTQYF
.,TRBD2,TRBV3-1,TRBJ2-1,TGTGCCAGCAGCTGGCGACTAGCGGGGGATTTTAGGAATGAGCAGTTCTTC,CASSWRLAGDFRNEQFF
many,.,TRBV12-3/TRBV12-4,TRBJ2-6,TGTGCCAGCAGTTTAAGTAACTCTGGGGCCAACGTCCTGACTTTC,CASSLSNSGANVLTF
many,TRBD2,TRBV6-2/TRBV6-3,TRBJ2-1,TGTGCCAGCAGTTACATCGGACTAGCGGGAAAATGGAATGAGCAGTTCTTC,CASSYIGLAGKWNEQFF
many,.,TRBV6-5,TRBJ2-6,TGTGCCAGCAGTAAAAGCGGGACAGGAGGAATTGGATCTGGGGCCAACGTCCTGACTTTC,CASSKSGTGGIGSGANVLTF
few,.,TRBV20-1,TRBJ1-2,TGCAGTGCTAGAGAGGGGGCATACGGCTACACCTTC,CSAREGAYGYTF
many,.,TRBV7-8,TRBJ2-2,TGTGCCAGCAGCTTAGGCGGGCGGGTAAACACCGGGGAGCTGTTTTTT,CASSLGGRVNTGELFF